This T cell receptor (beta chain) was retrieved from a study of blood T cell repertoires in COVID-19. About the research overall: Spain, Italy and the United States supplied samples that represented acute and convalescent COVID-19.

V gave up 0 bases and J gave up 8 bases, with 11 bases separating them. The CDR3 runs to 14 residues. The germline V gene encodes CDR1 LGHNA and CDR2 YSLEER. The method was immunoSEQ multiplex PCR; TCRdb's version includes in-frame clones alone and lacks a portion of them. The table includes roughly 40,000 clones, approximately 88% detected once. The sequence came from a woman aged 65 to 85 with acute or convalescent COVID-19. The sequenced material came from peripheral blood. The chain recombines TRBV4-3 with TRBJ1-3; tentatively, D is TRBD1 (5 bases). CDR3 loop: CASSQESGLHTIYF. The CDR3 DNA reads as TGCGCCAGCAGCCAAGAATCAGGGCTGCACACCATATATTTT.